This TCR beta chain was sequenced during a study of T cell responses to AZD1222 COVID-19 vaccine. Measured with immunoSEQ multiplex PCR; TCRdb has only the in-frame clones, and not every one. This sample carries more than 100,000 clones, about 90% of them seen once, and the ten largest clones take 9.8%. The junction had 6 bases not matched to a gene; V was cut back by 1 base and J by 4 bases. This CDR3 is built from 16 residues. Germline V gene lookup returns CDR1 SGHTA and CDR2 FQGNSA. This specimen consisted of peripheral blood, obtained on day 0 of AZD1222 vaccination. This rearrangement joins TRBV7-2 to TRBJ2-3; 9 bases line up with TRBD2. The origin of this receptor is an adult in good health. The CDR3 protein is CASSLVGSGSSDTQYF. The CDR3 DNA follows: TGTGCCAGCAGCTTAGTTGGTAGCGGGAGTTCAGATACGCAGTATTTT.